What follows is one T cell receptor beta chain and its context. This record comes from a study of blood T cell repertoires in COVID-19. Turning to the study itself: Material from acute and convalescent COVID-19 was sourced from the United States, Italy and Spain.

The CDR3 has 14 residues. Germline V CDR1 and CDR2: SGHTS, YDEGEE. V was pared by 0 bases and J by 1 base, with 7 bases between. Sequenced by immunoSEQ multiplex PCR; TCRdb stores in-frame clones only, minus some. The sample yields tens of thousands of clones, approximately 86% seen once. This chain connects TRBV5-8 to TRBJ2-5; D is undetermined. The sequenced material came from peripheral blood. This sequence originates from a man aged 35 to 55 with acute or convalescent COVID-19. CDR3 nucleotide sequence: TGTGCCAGCAGCTTGGATGTCAGCCAAGAGACCCAGTACTTC. This sequence encodes CASSLDVSQETQYF.